The rows below give T cell receptor beta chains drawn from one sample of a study of radiotherapy plus CTLA-4 blockade in lung cancer. TCRdb keeps only in-frame clones here, not all; method: immunoSEQ multiplex PCR. The data hold about 77,000 clones, with under 75% observed a single time. The starting material was peripheral blood, obtained from a patient treated with radiotherapy plus ipilimumab. These receptor sequences come from a human donor with non-small cell lung cancer whose response to radiotherapy plus ipilimumab could not be evaluated. Each CDR3 is given with its conserved first and last residue. The D gene is left open where the match is weak. Clone size, where shown, is once, few, many, or a class for clones that have expanded.

.	TRBV25-1	TRBJ1-2	TRBD1	CASSGTGGRDGYTF	TGTGCCAGCAGCGGGACAGGGGGCCGGGATGGCTACACCTTC
once	TRBV6-6	TRBJ2-7	.	CASSSRTDSYEQYF	TGTGCCAGCAGTTCGCGGACAGATTCCTACGAGCAGTACTTC
.	TRBV7-2	TRBJ2-5	TRBD1	CASSLGTGAGTQYF	TGTGCCAGCAGCCTCGGGACAGGGGCGGGGACCCAGTACTTC
few	TRBV27	TRBJ2-7	TRBD2	CASSIGLAGVSEQYF	TGTGCCAGCAGTATCGGACTAGCGGGAGTAAGTGAGCAGTACTTC
many	TRBV28	TRBJ1-1	TRBD1	CASSNVRDRGDTEAFF	TGTGCCAGCAGTAATGTCCGGGACAGGGGAGACACTGAAGCTTTCTTT
.	TRBV5-1	TRBJ2-3	TRBD2	CASSRELAGVADTQYF	TGCGCCAGCAGCAGGGAACTAGCGGGAGTTGCAGATACGCAGTATTTT
few	TRBV6-6	TRBJ1-2	TRBD1	CASSYGTGGFTF	TGTGCCAGCAGTTACGGGACAGGGGGCTTCACCTTC
.	TRBV5-1	TRBJ2-3	.	CASSLGGGGATDTQYF	TGCGCCAGCAGCTTGGGCGGCGGGGGCGCGACAGATACGCAGTATTTT
.	TRBV28	TRBJ2-3	.	CASSLAGTTDTQYF	TGTGCCAGCAGTTTAGCGGGGACCACAGATACGCAGTATTTT
few	TRBV27	TRBJ2-2	TRBD1	CASRRFSGGIGELFF	TGTGCCAGCAGAAGGTTTTCAGGGGGAATCGGGGAGCTGTTTTTT
.	TRBV7-3	TRBJ2-5	.	CASSPRVQETQYF	TGTGCCAGCAGCCCGCGAGTGCAAGAGACCCAGTACTTC
.	TRBV6-5	TRBJ2-5	TRBD2	CASSPQRGESETQYF	TGTGCCAGCAGTCCCCAGCGGGGGGAGTCGGAGACCCAGTACTTC
.	TRBV7-3	TRBJ1-2	.	CASSLAGYGYTF	TGTGCCAGCAGCTTAGCAGGGTACGGCTACACCTTC
few	TRBV7-8	TRBJ1-3	TRBD1	CASSLERTGGANTIYF	TGTGCCAGCAGCTTAGAAAGGACAGGGGGGGCAAACACCATATATTTT
.	TRBV19	TRBJ1-3	TRBD1	CASSTGQVRGNTIYF	TGTGCCAGTAGTACGGGACAGGTCCGGGGGAACACCATATATTTT
.	TRBV5-1	TRBJ1-1	.	CASSLGAAGGAEAFF	TGCGCCAGCAGCTTGGGGGCCGCAGGAGGCGCTGAAGCTTTCTTT
.	TRBV7-7	TRBJ2-2	TRBD1	CASSLGGTGVTGELFF	TGTGCCAGCAGCCTGGGCGGGACAGGGGTCACCGGGGAGCTGTTTTTT
.	TRBV28	TRBJ2-1	.	CASSFPQGTHNEQFF	TGTGCCAGCAGTTTTCCTCAGGGAACTCACAATGAGCAGTTCTTC
.	TRBV6-5	TRBJ2-2	TRBD2	CASKRGLNTGELFF	TGTGCCAGCAAGCGGGGGCTGAACACCGGGGAGCTGTTTTTT
once	TRBV18	TRBJ1-2	.	CASSPAADSHYGYTF	TGTGCCAGCTCACCAGCGGCGGACAGTCACTATGGCTACACCTTC
.	TRBV2	TRBJ2-7	TRBD2	CASSVTGGPYEQYF	TGTGCCAGCAGTGTAACGGGAGGACCCTACGAGCAGTACTTC
.	TRBV7-9	TRBJ2-3	.	CASSPGVTDTQYF	TGTGCCAGCAGTCCGGGGGTCACAGATACGCAGTATTTT
.	TRBV7-2	TRBJ1-1	.	CASSSGQTAFF	TGTGCCAGCAGCTCCGGACAGACCGCTTTCTTT
.	TRBV6-5	TRBJ1-1	.	CASRERQVANTEAFF	TGTGCCAGCAGAGAAAGACAGGTAGCGAACACTGAAGCTTTCTTT
.	TRBV7-3	TRBJ2-7	TRBD2	CASSLGLAGVNEQYF	TGTGCCAGCAGCTTGGGACTAGCGGGGGTGAACGAGCAGTACTTC
.	TRBV28	TRBJ2-1	.	CASSLIRGPLTHNEQFF	TGTGCCAGCAGTTTAATCCGAGGTCCTCTGACCCACAATGAGCAGTTCTTC
.	TRBV4-1	TRBJ2-7	.	CASSQEWAPYEQYF	TGCGCCAGCAGCCAAGAATGGGCTCCCTACGAGCAGTACTTC
.	TRBV2	TRBJ2-2	TRBD2	CASSLTSGKNTGELFF	TGTGCCAGCAGTCTTACTAGCGGGAAGAACACCGGGGAGCTGTTTTTT
.	TRBV7-2	TRBJ2-1	.	CASNLLLEGAGQFF	TGTGCCAGCAACCTTCTCCTTGAAGGGGCAGGGCAGTTCTTC
.	TRBV6-5	TRBJ2-7	.	CASSAVPWQGSEQYF	TGTGCCAGCAGTGCCGTACCCTGGCAGGGAAGCGAGCAGTACTTC
.	TRBV4-1	TRBJ2-7	.	CASSQDSRETGFYEQYF	TGCGCCAGCAGCCAAGATAGTCGGGAGACAGGGTTTTACGAGCAGTACTTC
.	TRBV25-1	TRBJ2-3	TRBD2	CASSKTPSGVRDGDTQYF	TGTGCCAGCAGTAAAACCCCTAGCGGAGTTAGGGATGGAGATACGCAGTATTTT
.	TRBV27	TRBJ1-1	TRBD1	CASRQGVGTEAFF	TGTGCCAGCAGACAGGGGGTAGGGACTGAAGCTTTCTTT
.	TRBV5-4	TRBJ2-7	.	CASSLFGNEQYF	TGTGCCAGCAGCTTGTTCGGGAACGAGCAGTACTTC
.	TRBV27	TRBJ1-5	.	CASSPNHSNQPQHF	TGTGCCAGCAGTCCAAATCATAGCAATCAGCCCCAGCATTTT
.	TRBV5-6	TRBJ2-5	.	CASSTRGRETQYF	TGTGCCAGCAGCACCAGGGGTCGGGAGACCCAGTACTTC
.	TRBV5-4	TRBJ1-2	TRBD1	CASSLGQGNYGYTF	TGTGCCAGCAGCTTGGGACAGGGGAACTATGGCTACACCTTC
.	TRBV29-1	TRBJ1-4	.	CSVELTGGEKLFF	TGCAGCGTTGAACTGACGGGGGGTGAAAAACTGTTTTTT
few	TRBV10-1	TRBJ2-1	TRBD2	CASSGSSGRYYNEQFF	TGCGCCAGCAGTGGATCTAGCGGGAGATACTACAATGAGCAGTTCTTC
once	TRBV6-5	TRBJ1-1	TRBD1	CASRGRQGTTEAFF	TGTGCCAGCAGGGGTAGACAGGGGACCACTGAAGCTTTCTTT
.	TRBV27	TRBJ2-7	TRBD1	CASSLVNLGTGSYEQYF	TGTGCCAGCAGTTTAGTGAACCTCGGGACAGGGTCCTACGAGCAGTACTTC